This T cell receptor beta chain was sequenced for a study of T-cell memory formation after mild COVID-19 (dated by TCRdb to the early 2020s). For the study in its entirety: TCR sequence clusters from the two donors were found to be largely donor specific. T-cell clones expanding and contracting after mild COVID-19 in two donors were tracked by longitudinal TCRalpha and TCRbeta repertoire sequencing. Two young, previously healthy adult volunteers, one female and one male, were included in the cohort.

What the work shows at the level of the full study, not this receptor alone: SARS-CoV-2 specificity was not confirmed for the second-wave clones peaking on day 37. Only two mild cases were covered in the study, and larger cohorts including severe cases with pre-infection samples were considered necessary. Some responding clones were detected in pre-infection memory, which suggested that pre-existing cross-reactive memory T cells had joined the SARS-CoV-2 response. Clones that contracted from day 15 to 85 showed balanced CD4/CD8 phenotypes, whereas a second wave of clones that expanded from day 15 to 37 leaned towards CD4+. Contracting CD4+ clones were found mainly in CM and EM memory subsets, while CD8+ clones were enriched in EMRA.

Ficoll-Paque density gradient centrifugation was the method used to isolate PBMCs. TCRdb records Illumina NovaSeq 6000 as the sequencer. TCRalpha and TCRbeta cDNA libraries were constructed by 5'RACE with constant-segment primers, with sample barcodes and unique molecular identifiers being introduced. RNA was extracted from every sample with Trizol reagent. Libraries were amplified in two PCR steps, with a second sample barcode and Illumina TruSeq adapters added in the second step. The libraries were sequenced on an Illumina NovaSeq using 2 x 150 bp paired-end reads. Regarding the original processing steps: With migec v1.2.7, reads were demultiplexed and then collapsed into UMI-guided consensus sequences. Using mixcr v2.1.11, the UMI consensuses were aligned to TRA and TRB V and J templates and assembled into clonotypes. Clonotypes were classified as expanded or contracted when called significant by both edgeR and NoisET, with noise models trained on biological replicates. For edgeR calls, the thresholds were a false discovery rate-adjusted p below 0.01 and a log2 fold-change of 1. As an exploratory analysis of dynamics, max-normalized trajectories of the 1000 most abundant clonotypes were examined by PCA with hierarchical clustering. Separately sequenced CD4+ and CD8+ repertoires were used to assign a CD4 or CD8 phenotype to each responding clone. The raw public reads went through TCRdb reprocessing: fastp at Q25, MiXCR clone calling, in-frame beta chains kept. For every CDR3 protein sequence, its rows merge into one entry that carries the most common genes and DNA. TCRdb assigned the V and J calls; the authors' analysis was not used. For this sample there are approximately 500,000 distinct CDR3 sequences; approximately 25% appear just once. Together, the top ten hold around 13% of the sample.

In regard to this clonotype: Its specific antigen is unknown. Qualities for individual bases were not recorded, and no much larger clone is one base off.

CDR1 and CDR2 are read off the germline V gene as MNHEY and SVGAGI. Compared with germline, V lacks 1 base and J lacks 4 bases; bases without a gene match: 4. Spanning cysteine to phenylalanine, the CDR3 consists of 16 amino acids. CDR3 DNA only is kept here, 48 bases in frame from base 1. This receptor was identified in an adult woman who had mild COVID-19 (a few samples of this study predate the infection). The sample titles of this study are shuffled in the database, so cell type and time point are left out; the donor was told from shared clones. Sequencing was done on a sample of PBMCs or a T cell subset sorted from them (not recorded which). This sequence uses TRBV6-5 and TRBJ2-2, with 9 bases aligning to TRBD2. The CDR3 region: CASSYLAGGITGELFF. The DNA sequence is TGTGCCAGCAGTTACTTGGCGGGGGGGATCACCGGGGAGCTGTTTTTT.